The next 12 T cell receptor beta chains were all read from a single sample in a study of T cells after yellow fever vaccination. Each CDR3 protein is one row after TCRdb ran MiXCR on the 5' RACE reads. The repertoire includes 500,000 to 650,000 distinct CDR3 sequences, about a sixth of them detected once, and around 15% sits in the top ten. Specimen: PBMCs, collected around 5 days after the first yellow fever vaccination. These TCRs come from a young man who received the YFV17D yellow fever vaccine.

This clonotype occurred a few times. This rearrangement joins TRBV3-1 to TRBJ1-1; 10 positions match TRBD1. V lost 5 bases, J lost 6 bases, and 6 bases stayed unmatched. This CDR3 has 14 residues. Germline V gives CDR1 LGHDT, CDR2 YNNKEL (reference sequence). The CDR3 DNA reads TGTGCCAGCAGCTGGACAGGGGGACGGGCTGAAGCTTTCTTT. Its translation is CASSWTGGRAEAFF.

This clonotype was seen once. One end of the junction is discordant with germline, which a read error may explain. The V and J genes are TRBV7-9 and TRBJ2-5, with D perhaps TRBD2 (5 bases). This CDR3 spans 13 amino acids. Germline CDR1 SEHNR, CDR2 FQNEAQ (reference sequence). The CDR3 DNA sequence: TGTGCCAGCACCCACGCCGGGGTCGAGACCCAGAACTTC. This codes for CASTHAGVETQNF. The variable domain in full, completed from reference TRBV7-9 and TRBJ2-5, reads DTGVSQNPRHKITKRGQNVTFRCDPISEHNRLYWYRQTLGQGPEFLTYFQNEAQLEKSRLLSDRFSAERPKGSFSTLEIQRTEQGDSAMYLCASTHAGVETQNFGPGTRLLVL.

Here the CDR3 DNA reads TGTGCCAGCTCAATATCCAGACAGGGGGCTAGCGAGCAGTACGTC. This gives the protein CASSISRQGASEQYV. This chain connects TRBV18 to TRBJ2-7; TRBD1 agrees at 10 bases. Per germline, CDR1 KGHSH and CDR2 LQKENI. With V trimmed by 5 bases and J by 6 bases, 10 bases remained unmatched. The CDR3 covers 15 residues.

The chain couples TRBV5-1 to TRBJ2-1; the D gene is possibly TRBD2 (5 bases). Germline V lookup: CDR1 SGHRS, CDR2 YFSETQ. V was pared by 3 bases and J by 10 bases, with 20 bases between. The CDR3 is made up of 15 amino acids. The chain's CDR3 is CASSSLGSSDYEQFF. The CDR3 DNA is TGCGCCAGCAGCTCCTTGGGATCGTCAGACTACGAGCAGTTCTTC.

V gene TRBV29-1 combines with J gene TRBJ2-6; D unclear. The V end lost 4 bases, the J end lost 1 base, and 5 bases lay between the germline ends. This CDR3 contains 13 residues. Germline V gene lookup returns CDR1 SQVTM and CDR2 ANQGSEA. The CDR3, as DNA: TGCAGCGTTGGGCAGTCTGGGGCCAACGTCCTGACTTTC. It translates to CSVGQSGANVLTF.

The chain has TRBV19 and TRBJ2-1; no firm D call. With 1 base removed from V and 8 bases from J, the gap between germline ends came to 12 bases. The V gene's germline CDR1 is LNHDA and CDR2 SQIVND (reference sequence). The length of the CDR3 is 14 residues. The CDR3 region is CASSIVAGTDEQFF. The CDR3 DNA follows: TGTGCCAGTAGTATAGTGGCAGGAACCGATGAGCAGTTCTTC.

The sample holds a few counts of this clonotype. This rearrangement joins TRBV5-1 to TRBJ2-3; 9 bases are a match to TRBD1. This CDR3 comprises 16 residues. V dropped 4 bases and J dropped 1; count of bases not matched to a gene: 7. Looked up from germline, CDR1 is SGHRS and CDR2 is YFSETQ. For the CDR3, the DNA is TGCGCCAGCAGCCTGACCCGACAGGGGGGCACAGATACGCAGTATTTT. It yields the protein CASSLTRQGGTDTQYF.

The sample holds a few counts of this clonotype. The chain carries TRBV19 and TRBJ1-1; D unclear. Trimming shortened V by 5 bases and J by 0 bases, and 19 bases separated the two germline ends. Germline V gives CDR1 LNHDA, CDR2 SQIVND (reference sequence). This CDR3 region has 17 residues. CDR3 in amino acids: CASSGEGVTHMNTEAFF. Written as DNA, the CDR3 is TGTGCCAGTAGTGGGGAAGGTGTAACCCACATGAACACTGAAGCTTTCTTT.

The CDR3 here is CASRRVTASYEQYV. The CDR3 nucleotides read TGTGCCAGCAGACGGGTGACAGCCTCCTACGAGCAGTACGTC. The V and J genes are TRBV6-5 and TRBJ2-7; tentatively, D is TRBD1 (5 bases). Germline values: CDR1 MNHEY, CDR2 SVGAGI. The CDR3 contains 14 residues. Deletions cut 6 bases from V and 0 bases from J, with 12 bases between.

CDR3 nucleotide sequence: TGTGCCAGCTCACCGGAGAATAATCAGCCCCAGCATTTT. It translates to CASSPENNQPQHF. This chain uses TRBV18 with TRBJ1-5, with D unclear. Trimming pared 3 bases from V and 4 bases from J, leaving 7 bases between. This CDR3 comprises 13 residues. Per germline, CDR1 KGHSH and CDR2 LQKENI.

This chain uses TRBV7-3 with TRBJ1-1; D may be TRBD1 (6 bases). V was trimmed by 4 bases and J by 8 bases, leaving 14 bases between them. This CDR3 comprises 13 residues. Looked up from germline, CDR1 is SGHTA and CDR2 is FQGTGA. Written as DNA, the CDR3 is TGTGCCAGCAGCTCTAGACAAGACAGGGAAGCTTTCTTT. It is translated as CASSSRQDREAFF.

This clonotype was seen a few times. V usage is TRBV5-1 and J usage is TRBJ2-6; 13 bases fit TRBD2. The CDR3 is made up of 18 amino acids. CDR1 and CDR2 (germline): SGHRS, YFSETQ. Trimming cost V 0 bases and J 2 bases; bases outside gene matches: 2. The CDR3 loop is CASSLGLAGGPGANVLTF. The CDR3 nucleotides are TGCGCCAGCAGCTTGGGACTAGCGGGGGGCCCTGGGGCCAACGTCCTGACTTTC.